This is a list of T cell receptor beta chains from one sample in a study of blood T cell repertoires in COVID-19. Libraries were prepared by immunoSEQ multiplex PCR; TCRdb keeps only in-frame clonotypes and omits some of them. The sample records about 190,000 clones, around 80% being singletons. Sequenced material: peripheral blood. The source of these receptors is an elderly woman with active or convalescent COVID-19. CDR3s include the opening cysteine and the closing phenylalanine or tryptophan. A D gene is named only where the DNA matches it firmly. Clone size, where shown, is once, few, many, or a class for clones that have expanded.

V gene,clone size,J gene,D gene,CDR3 protein,CDR3 DNA
TRBV18,once,TRBJ1-1,TRBD1,CASSSRQGAENTEAFF,TGTGCCAGCTCATCAAGACAGGGGGCAGAGAACACTGAAGCTTTCTTT
TRBV29-1,-,TRBJ1-5,TRBD1,CSGWTGDNQPQHF,TGCAGCGGCTGGACAGGGGATAATCAGCCCCAGCATTTT
TRBV5-6,-,TRBJ2-7,-,CASSLQYEQYF,TGTGCCAGCAGCTTGCAGTACGAGCAGTACTTC
TRBV28,-,TRBJ1-2,-,CASSPPGYGYTF,TGTGCCAGCAGCCCCCCGGGTTATGGCTACACCTTC
TRBV2,few,TRBJ2-2,-,CASSEAGGHTGELFF,TGTGCCAGCAGTGAAGCGGGGGGGCACACCGGGGAGCTGTTTTTT
TRBV28,once,TRBJ1-5,-,CASSLSGIQPQHF,TGTGCCAGCAGTTTATCAGGGATTCAGCCCCAGCATTTT
TRBV7-2,-,TRBJ1-3,TRBD1,CASRRDRGSGNTIYF,TGTGCCAGCAGACGGGACAGGGGGTCTGGAAACACCATATATTTT
TRBV7-9,-,TRBJ2-2,-,CANQRATNTGELFF,TGTGCCAACCAGCGGGCCACGAACACCGGGGAGCTGTTTTTT
TRBV30,-,TRBJ2-5,-,CAWRRRGLETQYF,TGTGCCTGGAGGAGACGAGGTTTGGAGACCCAGTACTTC
TRBV27,few,TRBJ2-7,TRBD2,CASSFGGGETYEQYF,TGTGCCAGCAGTTTCGGGGGGGGCGAAACCTACGAGCAGTACTTC
TRBV19,once,TRBJ1-6,-,CASSMAPLGSSYNSPLHF,TGTGCCAGTAGTATGGCCCCACTTGGGAGCTCCTATAATTCACCCCTCCACTTT
TRBV19,-,TRBJ1-2,-,CASSPGDYGYTF,TGTGCCAGTAGTCCGGGGGACTATGGCTACACCTTC
TRBV6-4,-,TRBJ2-1,-,CASSEILSNEQFF,TGTGCCAGCAGTGAGATCCTTAGCAATGAGCAGTTCTTC
TRBV5-6,-,TRBJ1-2,-,CASSLLRERIYGYTF,TGTGCCAGCAGCTTGCTCAGGGAAAGGATCTATGGCTACACCTTC
TRBV28,-,TRBJ1-6,-,CASSPGLSNSPLHF,TGTGCCAGCAGCCCGGGACTGAGTAATTCACCCCTCCACTTT
TRBV4-1,once,TRBJ1-2,-,CASSQEGHSYGYTF,TGCGCCAGCAGCCAAGAGGGACATAGCTATGGCTACACCTTC
TRBV4-1,-,TRBJ2-1,TRBD2,CASSQTETSGFYNEQFF,TGCGCCAGCAGCCAGACTGAGACTAGCGGGTTTTACAATGAGCAGTTCTTC
TRBV28,-,TRBJ2-3,TRBD1,CASTTGTGSTDTQYF,TGTGCCAGCACCACCGGGACAGGGTCAACAGATACGCAGTATTTT
TRBV28,once,TRBJ2-1,TRBD1,CASSPLDRVQFF,TGTGCCAGCAGTCCACTCGACAGGGTGCAGTTCTTC
TRBV27,once,TRBJ1-5,-,CASSLSSSNQPQHF,TGTGCCAGCAGTTTATCGAGTAGCAATCAGCCCCAGCATTTT
TRBV9,-,TRBJ1-4,TRBD1,CASSVRQGVNEKLFF,TGTGCCAGCAGCGTTCGTCAGGGGGTAAATGAAAAACTGTTTTTT
TRBV7-9,-,TRBJ1-2,TRBD1,CASSSGQGEDYGYTF,TGTGCCAGCAGCTCCGGACAGGGGGAGGACTATGGCTACACCTTC
TRBV19,-,TRBJ1-4,-,CASSIFYNEKLFF,TGTGCCAGTAGTATCTTTTATAATGAAAAACTGTTTTTT
TRBV2,-,TRBJ2-7,-,CASERAGPGWEQYF,TGTGCCAGCGAACGGGCAGGTCCGGGGTGGGAGCAGTACTTC
TRBV6-6,-,TRBJ1-1,TRBD1,CASRDRGNTEAFF,TGTGCCAGCCGAGACAGGGGGAACACTGAAGCTTTCTTT
TRBV27,-,TRBJ1-5,-,CASSPYPPGEPQHF,TGTGCCAGCAGTCCGTACCCTCCCGGGGAGCCCCAGCATTTT
TRBV12-3/TRBV12-4,few,TRBJ1-1,-,CASSFVGGTEAFF,TGTGCCAGCAGTTTTGTGGGGGGGACTGAAGCTTTCTTT
TRBV9,-,TRBJ2-5,-,CASNGHPQETQYF,TGTGCCAGCAATGGACACCCCCAAGAGACCCAGTACTTC
TRBV6-2/TRBV6-3,-,TRBJ1-2,TRBD1,CASSYSVDRGDYGHTF,TGTGCCAGCAGTTACTCCGTAGACAGGGGCGACTATGGCCACACCTTC
TRBV2,-,TRBJ2-3,-,CASKGGRSTDTQYF,TGTGCCAGCAAAGGAGGCAGGTCGACAGATACGCAGTATTTT
TRBV28,-,TRBJ1-6,TRBD1,CATKGGTGGNSPLHF,TGTGCCACCAAGGGGGGTACAGGGGGCAATTCACCCCTCCACTTT
TRBV4-3,-,TRBJ1-1,TRBD1,CASSQEGAGGIWNTEAFF,TGCGCCAGCAGCCAAGAGGGCGCAGGGGGCATTTGGAACACTGAAGCTTTCTTT
TRBV19,-,TRBJ2-5,TRBD1,CASRDRAETQYF,TGTGCCAGTAGAGACAGGGCGGAGACCCAGTACTTC
TRBV27,-,TRBJ2-5,TRBD2,CASSLMGSGGAIQETQYF,TGTGCCAGCAGTCTAATGGGTAGCGGGGGGGCCATTCAAGAGACCCAGTACTTC
TRBV2,-,TRBJ2-3,TRBD1,CAGGQDATDTQYF,TGTGCCGGTGGACAGGACGCCACAGATACGCAGTATTTT
TRBV10-3,-,TRBJ2-7,-,CAIRRASYEQYF,TGTGCCATCAGGCGAGCCTCCTACGAGCAGTACTTC
TRBV2,-,TRBJ2-7,-,CASSDHRDEQYF,TGTGCCAGCAGTGACCACCGGGACGAGCAGTACTTC
TRBV5-5,-,TRBJ1-1,TRBD1,CASSLARGQTEAFF,TGTGCCAGCAGCTTGGCCAGGGGGCAGACTGAAGCTTTCTTT
TRBV9,-,TRBJ2-1,-,CASSANLRTEYNEQFF,TGTGCCAGCAGCGCCAATTTAAGGACAGAATACAATGAGCAGTTCTTC
TRBV28,-,TRBJ2-7,TRBD1,CASSLDRDEQYF,TGTGCCAGCAGCCTAGACAGGGACGAGCAGTACTTC
TRBV24-1,-,TRBJ1-2,TRBD1,CATSMAGGARGYTF,TGTGCCACCAGTATGGCAGGGGGCGCACGTGGCTACACCTTC
TRBV2,-,TRBJ1-2,-,CASSEVPRGLNYGYTF,TGTGCCAGCAGTGAAGTCCCCCGGGGACTTAACTATGGCTACACCTTC
TRBV7-8,few,TRBJ2-3,TRBD1,CASSRDRGADTQYF,TGTGCCAGCAGCCGAGACAGGGGCGCAGATACGCAGTATTTT
TRBV30,-,TRBJ1-5,TRBD1,CAWGTGNQPQHF,TGTGCCTGGGGGACAGGCAATCAGCCCCAGCATTTT
TRBV2,-,TRBJ2-3,-,CASSYGDTQYF,TGTGCCAGCAGTTACGGAGATACGCAGTATTTT
TRBV29-1,-,TRBJ1-5,-,CSVRPGWSVDQPQHF,TGCAGCGTTAGACCCGGCTGGAGTGTCGATCAGCCCCAGCATTTT
TRBV7-9,-,TRBJ1-3,-,CASSEQTGLSGNTIYF,TGTGCCAGCAGCGAACAAACAGGGCTTTCTGGAAACACCATATATTTT
TRBV6-5,-,TRBJ2-3,-,CASSYARGTDTQYF,TGTGCCAGCAGTTACGCCCGGGGCACAGATACGCAGTATTTT
TRBV5-1,-,TRBJ2-2,-,CASRVNREQELFF,TGCGCCAGCAGAGTCAACAGGGAGCAGGAGCTGTTTTTT
TRBV9,-,TRBJ2-1,-,CASSIDWSSYNEQFF,TGTGCCAGCAGCATTGACTGGAGCTCCTACAATGAGCAGTTCTTC
TRBV6-4,-,TRBJ2-1,TRBD2,CATSEQAGDNEQFF,TGTGCCACCTCAGAGCAAGCGGGGGACAATGAGCAGTTCTTC
TRBV11-2,-,TRBJ2-5,TRBD2,CASSLILAGGPETQYF,TGTGCCAGCAGCTTGATACTAGCGGGGGGGCCGGAGACCCAGTACTTC
TRBV6-1,-,TRBJ1-2,TRBD1,CASSEEQGALYGYTF,TGTGCCAGCAGTGAAGAGCAGGGGGCCCTCTATGGCTACACCTTC
TRBV7-9,-,TRBJ2-6,-,CASSLLSVGRGTGANVLTF,TGTGCCAGCAGCTTATTATCCGTGGGCAGGGGTACTGGGGCCAACGTCCTGACTTTC
TRBV5-1,-,TRBJ1-1,-,CASSRSTAAINTEAFF,TGCGCCAGCAGCCGGAGCACCGCCGCAATCAACACTGAAGCTTTCTTT